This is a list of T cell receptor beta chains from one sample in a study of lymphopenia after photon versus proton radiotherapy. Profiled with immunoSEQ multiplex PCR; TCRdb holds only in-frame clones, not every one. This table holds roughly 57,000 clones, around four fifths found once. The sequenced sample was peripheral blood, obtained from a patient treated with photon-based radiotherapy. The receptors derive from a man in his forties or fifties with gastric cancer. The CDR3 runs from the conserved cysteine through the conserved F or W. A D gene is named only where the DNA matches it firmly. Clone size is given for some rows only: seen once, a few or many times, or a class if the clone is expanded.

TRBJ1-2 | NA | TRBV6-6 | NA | TGTGCCAGCAGTTACAGGGAAACGGGGTATGGCTACACCTTC | CASSYRETGYGYTF
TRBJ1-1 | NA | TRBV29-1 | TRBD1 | TGCAGCGCCCGACAGGGGACCCTGAACACTGAAGCTTTCTTT | CSARQGTLNTEAFF
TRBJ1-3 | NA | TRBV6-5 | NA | TGTGCCACCGGCGGCTCTGGAAACACCATATATTTT | CATGGSGNTIYF
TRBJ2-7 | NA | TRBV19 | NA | TGTGCCAGTAGCGACCGGGGCTACGAGCAGTACTTC | CASSDRGYEQYF
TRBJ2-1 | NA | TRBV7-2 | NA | TGTGCCAGCAGCTTAGCGGGTAAAGCGGACAATGAGCAGTTCTTC | CASSLAGKADNEQFF
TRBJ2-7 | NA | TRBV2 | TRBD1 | TGTGCCCGCACCGGGACAGGGGGTTCCGAGCAGTACTTC | CARTGTGGSEQYF
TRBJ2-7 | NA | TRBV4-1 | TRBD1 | TGCGCCAGCAGCCAAGATCCATGGGGACAGGGGATCTACGAGCAGTACTTC | CASSQDPWGQGIYEQYF
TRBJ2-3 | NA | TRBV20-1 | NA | TGCAGTGCTAGAAAAACAGATACGCAGTATTTT | CSARKTDTQYF
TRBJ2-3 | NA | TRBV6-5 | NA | TGTGCCAGCAGACCACTGGGGCCAGATACGCAGTATTTT | CASRPLGPDTQYF
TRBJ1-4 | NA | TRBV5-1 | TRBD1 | TGCGCCAGCAGCTTGTTCGTCGACCGGGACAGAAGAGAAAAACTGTTTTTT | CASSLFVDRDRREKLFF
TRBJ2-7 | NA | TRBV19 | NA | TGTGCCAGCCGGGGTTACAGGTCCGACGAGCAGTACTTC | CASRGYRSDEQYF
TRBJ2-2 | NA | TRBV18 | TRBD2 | TGTGCCAGCTCCCGGACTAGCGGGCCGAACACCGGGGAGCTGTTTTTT | CASSRTSGPNTGELFF
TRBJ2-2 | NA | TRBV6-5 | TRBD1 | TGTGCCAGCAGTCGACAGGGGGCGCGCACCGGGGAGCTGTTTTTT | CASSRQGARTGELFF
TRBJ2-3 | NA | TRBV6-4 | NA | TGTGCCAGCAGTGAAACAGGGCGACCCGATACGCAGTATTTT | CASSETGRPDTQYF
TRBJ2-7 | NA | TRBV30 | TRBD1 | TGTGCCTGGAGCGGTTGGGGACAGGGGGCTTACGAGCAGTACTTC | CAWSGWGQGAYEQYF
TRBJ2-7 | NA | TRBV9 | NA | TGTGCCAGCAGCCAAGACTCCCACGGGAGAACGTACGAGCAGTACTTC | CASSQDSHGRTYEQYF
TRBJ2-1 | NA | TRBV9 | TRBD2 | TGTGCCAGCAGCGTAGCGACTAGCGGGAGGGGTGAGCAGTTCTTC | CASSVATSGRGEQFF
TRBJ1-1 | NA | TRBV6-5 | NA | TGTGCCAGCAGTGCCTCGGTAGTTCTCGAAGCTTTCTTT | CASSASVVLEAFF
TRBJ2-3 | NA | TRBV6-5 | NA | TGTGCCAGCAGTTACAGAGGGGTAGCAGATACGCAGTATTTT | CASSYRGVADTQYF
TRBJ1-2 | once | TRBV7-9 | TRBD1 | TGTGCCAGCAGCTTAGCGCAGGGGGGCACCTATGGCTACACCTTC | CASSLAQGGTYGYTF
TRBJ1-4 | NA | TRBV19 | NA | TGTGCCAGTAGTATCACGGACGAGGGTAAACTGTTTTTT | CASSITDEGKLFF
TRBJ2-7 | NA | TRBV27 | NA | TGTGCCAGCGCCAGGTTCGACGAGCAGTACTTC | CASARFDEQYF
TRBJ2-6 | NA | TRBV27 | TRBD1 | TGTGCCAGCAGTTCTGCTCCAGGGGGAGCTGGGGCCAACGTCCTGACTTTC | CASSSAPGGAGANVLTF